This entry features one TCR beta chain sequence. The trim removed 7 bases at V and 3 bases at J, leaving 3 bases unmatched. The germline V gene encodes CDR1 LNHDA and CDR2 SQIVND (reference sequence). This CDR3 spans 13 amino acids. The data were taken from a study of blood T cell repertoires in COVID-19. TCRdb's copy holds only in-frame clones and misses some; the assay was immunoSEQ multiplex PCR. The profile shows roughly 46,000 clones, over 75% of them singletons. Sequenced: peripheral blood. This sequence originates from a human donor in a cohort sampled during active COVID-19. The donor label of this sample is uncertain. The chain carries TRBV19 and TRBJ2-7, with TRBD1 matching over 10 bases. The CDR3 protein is CASTWTGGYEQYF. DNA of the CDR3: TGTGCCAGTACTTGGACAGGGGGCTACGAGCAGTACTTC. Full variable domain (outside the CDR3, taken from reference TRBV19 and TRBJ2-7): DGGITQSPKYLFRKEGQNVTLSCEQNLNHDAMYWYRQDPGQGLRLIYYSQIVNDFQKGDIAEGYSVSREKKESFPLTVTSAQKNPTAFYLCASTWTGGYEQYFGPGTRLTVT.